Presented here are 22 T cell receptor beta chains from one specimen sequenced in a study of blood T cell repertoires in COVID-19. Generated by immunoSEQ multiplex PCR, the TCRdb table keeps only in-frame clones and is missing some. The sample lists about 190,000 clones; around 80% were seen once. The sequenced sample consisted of peripheral blood. The receptors were sampled from a man between 25 and 39 years old with active or convalescent COVID-19.

The chain carries TRBV29-1 and TRBJ2-5; D unresolved. From germline, CDR1 is SQVTM and CDR2 ANQGSEA. V lost 5 bases, J lost 4 bases, and 5 bases lay in between. CDR3 length: 10 amino acids. The CDR3 reads CSVLGETQYF. DNA for the CDR3: TGCAGCGTTCTCGGAGAGACCCAGTACTTC.

The V call is TRBV10-3, the J call TRBJ2-5; D is ambiguous. Trimming took 6 bases from V and 2 from J, leaving 10 bases between them. Germline V lookup: CDR1 ENHRY, CDR2 SYGVKD. The CDR3 is made up of 13 amino acids. CDR3: CAISLTEQETQYF. CDR3 in DNA: TGTGCCATCAGCCTAACAGAGCAAGAGACCCAGTACTTC.

The chain combines TRBV19 with TRBJ2-5; 11 nucleotides align to TRBD2. Germline assignment: CDR1 LNHDA and CDR2 SQIVND (reference sequence). This CDR3 contains 16 residues. Trimming at V came to 5 bases and at J to 5 bases, leaving 10 bases not matched to a gene. The CDR3 loop reads CASSGRTSGRGETQYF. DNA for the CDR3: TGTGCCAGTAGTGGCCGGACTAGCGGGCGAGGGGAGACCCAGTACTTC. Full variable domain (remainder filled in from reference TRBV19 and TRBJ2-5): DGGITQSPKYLFRKEGQNVTLSCEQNLNHDAMYWYRQDPGQGLRLIYYSQIVNDFQKGDIAEGYSVSREKKESFPLTVTSAQKNPTAFYLCASSGRTSGRGETQYFGPGTRLLVL.

The chain links TRBV7-2 to TRBJ1-6, with TRBD1 matching over 12 bases. V trimming: 0 bases; J trimming: 6 bases; junction bases outside the gene matches: 0. The CDR3 consists of 16 residues. CDR1 and CDR2 (germline): SGHTA, FQGNSA. CDR3 DNA sequence: TGTGCCAGCAGCTTAGCGGGACAGGGGGCTAATTCACCCCTCCACTTT. The encoded protein is CASSLAGQGANSPLHF.

The genes are TRBV7-2 and TRBJ1-2; tentatively, D is TRBD1 (5 bases). V gave up 5 bases and J gave up 8 bases, with 15 bases separating them. Germline lookup yields CDR1 SGHTA and CDR2 FQGNSA. The CDR3 is 13 amino acids. CDR3 in DNA: TGTGCCAGCAGCCTTGACAGAAACAAGGGCTACACCTTC. It is translated as CASSLDRNKGYTF.

The chain uses TRBV19 and TRBJ2-7; 9 bases map to TRBD2. The length of the CDR3 is 15 residues. Germline lookup yields CDR1 LNHDA and CDR2 SQIVND (reference sequence). With V trimmed by 6 bases and J by 2 bases, 8 bases remained unmatched. The CDR3, as DNA: TGTGCCAGTAGGGCAAAGGCTAGCGGGACCTACGAGCAGTACTTC. This encodes CASRAKASGTYEQYF.

The chain combines TRBV7-3 with TRBJ1-1, with 10 bases that match TRBD1. J gave up 6 bases and V 5 bases, and 3 bases lay outside the gene matches. Per germline, CDR1 SGHTA and CDR2 FQGTGA. The CDR3 is 13 residues long. The DNA for the CDR3 is TGTGCCAGCAGCGGACAGGGGGTAGCTGAAGCTTTCTTT. Translated, it gives CASSGQGVAEAFF.

The rearrangement joins TRBV18 to TRBJ2-1; TRBD2 might be the D (6 bases). Germline loops: CDR1 KGHSH, CDR2 LQKENI. The CDR3 runs to 15 residues. Trimming removed 2 bases from V and 9 bases from J, with 17 bases in between. CDR3 protein: CASSPRTRGEGEQFF. CDR3 coding DNA: TGTGCCAGCTCACCAAGAACGCGGGGAGAAGGTGAGCAGTTCTTC.

The chain combines TRBV6-1 with TRBJ2-7; 7 nucleotides match TRBD1. This CDR3 has 14 residues. V shed 3 bases and J 3 bases; nucleotides not matched to a gene: 5. Germline V gene data show CDR1 as MNHNS and CDR2 as SASEGT. CDR3 bases: TGTGCCAGCAGTGACCGGGACAGTTTCTACGAGCAGTACTTC. Translated: CASSDRDSFYEQYF.

CDR3 nucleotides: TGTGCCTGGAGGGGCGCGGGCACTGAAGCTTTCTTT. Amino acid sequence: CAWRGAGTEAFF. The V and J genes are TRBV30 and TRBJ1-1; no clear D. This CDR3 region has 12 residues. With 3 bases removed from V and 4 bases from J, the gap between germline ends came to 9 bases. Germline CDR1 and CDR2: GTSNPN and SVGIG (reference sequence).

This clone has more than one count but fewer than ten. This chain joins TRBV5-8 and TRBJ1-2, with 7 positions matching TRBD1. The CDR3 sequence is 13 residues long. The germline gives CDR1 SGHTS, CDR2 YDEGEE. V lost 2 bases, J lost 7 bases, and 5 bases stayed unmatched. CDR3 DNA sequence: TGTGCCAGCAGCTTTGAGGGGGCGAGTGGCTACACCTTC. It yields the protein CASSFEGASGYTF.

The chain is built from TRBV6-1 and TRBJ1-4; D gene uncertain. The germline V and J ends were trimmed by 3 bases and 0 bases, with 8 bases remaining between them. This CDR3 comprises 15 residues. Germline CDR1 MNHNS, CDR2 SASEGT. DNA of the CDR3: TGTGCCAGCAGTGACCAACTAGCAACTAATGAAAAACTGTTTTTT. This encodes CASSDQLATNEKLFF.

The J gene is TRBJ2-5, the V gene TRBV3-1 (or the pseudogene TRBV3-2), with D possibly matching TRBD1 (5 bases). CDR1 is LGHDT, CDR2 YNNKEL, per germline (reference sequence). The CDR3 covers 13 residues. V was shortened by 4 bases and J by 10 bases, with 16 bases between the two germline ends. The CDR3 DNA reads as TGTGCCAGCAGCCCAGGGCTAGGTGAGGTCCAGTACTTC. Its translation is CASSPGLGEVQYF.

This rearrangement joins TRBV5-1 to TRBJ2-1, with 8 nucleotides matching TRBD1. From germline, CDR1 is SGHRS and CDR2 YFSETQ. The CDR3 extends over 15 amino acids. Trimming cost V 4 bases and J 6 bases; bases outside gene matches: 9. CDR3 loop: CASSTPGTGGNEQFF. The CDR3 nucleotides are TGCGCCAGCAGCACACCCGGGACAGGAGGCAATGAGCAGTTCTTC. Together with reference TRBV5-1 and TRBJ2-1, the CDR3 gives the full variable domain: KAGVTQTPRYLIKTRGQQVTLSCSPISGHRSVSWYQQTPGQGLQFLFEYFSETQRNKGNFPGRFSGRQFSNSRSEMNVSTLELGDSALYLCASSTPGTGGNEQFFGPGTRLTVL.

This clone was detected only a few times. The chain's CDR3 is CASRSEVTIYF. The CDR3 DNA reads TGTGCCAGCAGGTCCGAGGTCACCATATATTTT. This chain joins TRBV2 and TRBJ1-3; no firm D call. The CDR3 covers 11 residues. Trimming stripped 6 bases from V and 9 bases from J, with 9 bases between. Looked up from germline, CDR1 is SNHLY and CDR2 is FYNNEI.

The gene calls are TRBV2 and TRBJ1-4, with D maybe TRBD1 (5 bases). Trimming stripped 2 bases from V and 5 bases from J, with 12 bases between. There are 15 residues in the CDR3. CDR1 is SNHLY and CDR2 is FYNNEI in the germline V gene. CDR3 region: CASSERWGRNEKLFF. DNA of the CDR3: TGTGCCAGCAGTGAAAGATGGGGCCGCAATGAAAAACTGTTTTTT.

V usage is TRBV7-9 and J usage is TRBJ2-1, with D unresolved. This CDR3 is built from 14 residues. V dropped 4 bases and J dropped 3 bases, with 10 bases sitting between them. Germline V lookup: CDR1 SEHNR, CDR2 FQNEAQ (reference sequence). DNA of the CDR3: TGTGCCAGCAGCTCCCTGGGCGACTACAATGAGCAGTTCTTC. Translation gives CASSSLGDYNEQFF.

CDR3: CAWSVQQGAGNTIYF. CDR3 bases: TGTGCCTGGAGTGTACAACAGGGTGCAGGAAACACCATATATTTT. The chain has TRBV30 and TRBJ1-3, with D perhaps matching TRBD1 (6 bases). Germline CDR1 is GTSNPN and CDR2 is SVGIG (reference sequence). The V and J ends lost 0 bases and 4 bases respectively, with 13 bases between them. This CDR3 comprises 15 residues. Full variable domain (rest looked up from reference TRBV30 and TRBJ1-3): SQTIHQWPATLVQPVGSPLSLECTVEGTSNPNLYWYRQAAGRGLQLLFYSVGIGQISSEVPQNLSASRPQDRQFILSSKKLLLSDSGFYLCAWSVQQGAGNTIYFGEGSWLTVV.

The V call is TRBV3-1 (or the pseudogene TRBV3-2), the J call TRBJ2-5, with a weak D call TRBD2 (6 bases). Germline V gene data show CDR1 as LGHDT and CDR2 as YNNKEL (reference sequence). The CDR3 contains 14 residues. Trimming stripped 1 base from V and 5 bases from J, with 11 bases between. The CDR3 nucleotides read TGTGCCAGCAGCCAAGCTACTAGCTGGGAGACCCAGTACTTC. As protein: CASSQATSWETQYF.

The CDR3 here is CASSDRDRAYGYTF. The DNA for the CDR3 is TGTGCCAGCAGTGACCGGGACAGGGCTTATGGCTACACCTTC. V usage is TRBV25-1 and J usage is TRBJ1-2, with TRBD1 identical over 9 bases. In germline, CDR1 is MGHDK, CDR2 SYGVNS. CDR3 length: 14 amino acids. J was trimmed by 5 bases and V by 3 bases; bases with no gene match: 4.

J is TRBJ2-3 and V is TRBV5-1; a weak D match, TRBD1 (6 bases). Per the germline V gene, CDR1 is SGHRS and CDR2 is YFSETQ. This CDR3 comprises 16 residues. The V and J ends lost 4 bases and 2 bases respectively, with 17 bases between them. For the CDR3, the DNA is TGCGCCAGCAGCGGATTAGGGGACAAAGTCACAGATACGCAGTATTTT. Translated: CASSGLGDKVTDTQYF.

This clone was counted only a few times. The chain is built from TRBV5-1 and TRBJ1-6; TRBD1 might be the D (6 bases). Between the trimmed V and J ends, which lost 0 bases and 7 bases, there was a span of 14 bases. The CDR3 is 16 residues long. Germline V gives CDR1 SGHRS, CDR2 YFSETQ. The CDR3 sequence is CASSLGGRSSNSPLHF. CDR3 bases: TGCGCCAGCAGCTTGGGGGGGCGATCGTCGAATTCACCCCTCCACTTT.